Following are 18 T cell receptor beta chains from one sample sequenced in a study of T cells after yellow fever vaccination. A single record per CDR3 protein comes from TCRdb applying MiXCR to the 5' RACE reads. Seen here are some 390,000 distinct CDR3 sequences, approximately 19% observed once, and the top ten hold 15% to 20%. The sample was PBMCs, taken before the yellow fever booster vaccination. The receptor source for this set is a young man who received the YFV17D yellow fever vaccine.

The chain carries TRBV9 and TRBJ1-1; D uncertain. Between the trimmed V and J ends, which lost 2 bases and 2 bases, there was a span of 4 bases. Germline V gene sequence: CDR1 SGDLS, CDR2 YYNGEE. The CDR3 is 12 amino acids. The CDR3: CASSVSNTEAFF. For the CDR3, the DNA is TGTGCCAGCAGCGTTAGTAACACTGAAGCTTTCTTT.

The chain combines TRBV5-1 with TRBJ1-1, with D possibly being TRBD1 (6 bases). The length of the CDR3 is 13 residues. The germline gives CDR1 SGHRS, CDR2 YFSETQ. V lost 5 bases and J 6 bases, leaving 14 bases between the germline ends. For the CDR3, the DNA is TGCGCCAGCAGGATAGAGGGGGGTCCTGAAGCTTTCTTT. This sequence encodes CASRIEGGPEAFF.

This sequence joins TRBV4-1 and TRBJ1-2; TRBD1 aligns across 9 bases. Germline loops: CDR1 MGHRA, CDR2 YSYEKL. The CDR3 consists of 16 residues. The trim removed 4 bases at V and 4 bases at J, leaving 10 bases unmatched. CDR3 loop: CASSRPGQGLGYGYTF. The CDR3, as DNA: TGCGCCAGCAGCCGCCCAGGACAGGGGCTGGGCTATGGCTACACCTTC.

Note on this clonotype: Its ends do not fully match the called genes, so a read error is possible. This chain links TRBV25-1 with TRBJ1-4, with 7 bases identical to TRBD1. CDR3 length: 17 amino acids. In germline, CDR1 is MGHDK, CDR2 SYGVNS. The CDR3 nucleotides read TGTGCCAGCAGTGAAGGGGGCAGGGGGGGGACTAATGAAAAACTGGTTTTT. It specifies CASSEGGRGGTNEKLVF.

This clonotype showed up just a few times. This chain uses TRBV20-1 with TRBJ1-2, with D possibly TRBD1 on 6 matching bases. Trimming pared 5 bases from V and 4 bases from J, leaving 17 bases between. The CDR3 runs 14 residues. Germline loops: CDR1 DFQATT, CDR2 SNEGSKA (reference sequence). The CDR3 region has the DNA TGCAGTGCTTACGCACAGGGCCGTGGCTATGGCTACACCTTC. This translates into CSAYAQGRGYGYTF.

This clonotype was seen a handful of times. The CDR3 region has the DNA TGTGCCAGCAGCTTGTGGGTAGAAGGGAATCAGCCCCAGCATTTT. Translated, it gives CASSLWVEGNQPQHF. This sequence joins TRBV5-5 and TRBJ1-5; no clear D. Germline V CDR1 and CDR2: SGHKS, YYEKEE (reference sequence). Trimming cost V 1 base and J 4 bases, with 12 bases left between them. This CDR3 spans 15 amino acids.

The chain is built from TRBV6-5 and TRBJ2-5; 7 nucleotides align to TRBD2. The CDR3 has 13 amino acids. In germline, CDR1 is MNHEY, CDR2 SVGAGI. The junction had 6 bases not matched to a gene; V was cut back by 10 bases and J by 1 base. CDR3 DNA: TGTGCCACGCTTACGGGGGGCCAAGAGACCCAGTACTTC. It specifies CATLTGGQETQYF.

This clonotype occurred a few times. The chain carries TRBV9 and TRBJ1-2; D unclear. The germline V and J ends were trimmed by 6 bases and 4 bases, with 10 bases remaining between them. The CDR3 is 12 amino acids. Germline V gene data show CDR1 as SGDLS and CDR2 as YYNGEE. The CDR3 reads CASNRHLYGYTF. CDR3 sequence (DNA): TGTGCCAGCAACCGACATCTCTATGGCTACACCTTC.

The rearrangement uses TRBV7-2 and TRBJ1-1; D call uncertain. Germline CDR1 is SGHTA and CDR2 is FQGNSA. The V end was cut by 5 bases, the J end by 12 bases, with 7 bases between. CDR3 length equals 9 residues. This CDR3 is CASSRPPFF. CDR3 coding DNA: TGTGCCAGCAGCCGACCACCTTTCTTT.

V and J are TRBV5-1 and TRBJ2-3, with a tentative D call TRBD1 (5 bases). The V gene's germline CDR1 is SGHRS and CDR2 YFSETQ. Trimming cost V 3 bases and J 0 bases, with 17 bases left between them. The CDR3 extends over 17 amino acids. The CDR3 region is CASSSQATDLSTDTQYF. DNA of the CDR3: TGCGCCAGCAGCTCTCAGGCGACAGACCTTAGCACAGATACGCAGTATTTT.

The chain is built from TRBV27 and TRBJ2-3; no firm D call. The CDR3 loop spans 14 amino acids. CDR1 is MNHEY and CDR2 is SMNVEV in the germline V gene (reference sequence). Trimming stripped 2 bases from V and 8 bases from J, with 14 bases between. The CDR3 protein is CASSLGGVAGTQYF. The CDR3 region has the DNA TGTGCCAGCAGTTTAGGTGGGGTGGCAGGTACGCAGTATTTT.

This clonotype was seen a few times. The chain carries TRBV4-3 and TRBJ2-2; D is unresolved. CDR3 length: 16 amino acids. The germline V and J ends were trimmed by 0 bases and 5 bases, with 13 bases remaining between them. Germline CDR1 LGHNA, CDR2 YSLEER. The CDR3 DNA reads TGCGCCAGCAGCCAAGATCCGGCAGGAGAAACCGGGGAGCTGTTTTTT. Encoded protein: CASSQDPAGETGELFF.

This clonotype was counted between two and nine times. The chain joins TRBV6-5 to TRBJ2-5, with 7 nucleotides matching TRBD1. V was pared by 2 bases and J by 6 bases, with 6 bases of the junction left unmatched. The CDR3 is 14 residues long. Germline CDR1 MNHEY, CDR2 SVGAGI. The CDR3 DNA follows: TGTGCCAGCAGTTACCATACAGGGGAGAAGACCCAGTACTTC. Translating gives CASSYHTGEKTQYF.

This clonotype was detected a few times. This chain uses TRBV24-1 with TRBJ2-7; D not resolved. Germline loops: CDR1 KGHDR, CDR2 SFDVKD. This CDR3 has 12 amino acids. V was pared by 0 bases and J by 8 bases, with 7 bases between. The CDR3 protein is CATSDLRRQQYF. The DNA of the CDR3 is TGTGCCACCAGTGATTTGCGGAGACAGCAGTACTTC.

This clonotype was detected many times. V gene TRBV6-2 or TRBV6-3 combines with J gene TRBJ2-3; unclear D gene. V dropped 4 bases and J dropped 6 bases, with 11 bases sitting between them. The CDR3 is 13 amino acids. CDR1 is MNHEY and CDR2 is SVGEGT in the germline V gene. Written as DNA, the CDR3 is TGTGCCAGCAGTTCCAATGAGGCCGATACGCAGTATTTT. This encodes CASSSNEADTQYF.

This clonotype turned up a few times. The CDR3 loop is CASSYSSSGAAYEQYF. In nucleotides, the CDR3 is TGTGCCAGCAGTTACTCGAGTTCGGGAGCCGCCTACGAGCAGTACTTC. The chain links TRBV6-5 to TRBJ2-7, with D possibly TRBD2 on 6 matching bases. V was pared by 0 bases and J by 2 bases, with 14 bases between. Germline values: CDR1 MNHEY, CDR2 SVGAGI. This CDR3 is built from 16 residues.

The rearrangement links TRBV4-1 to TRBJ2-3; D remains ambiguous. V dropped 1 base and J dropped 4 bases, with 15 bases sitting between them. Germline V lookup: CDR1 MGHRA, CDR2 YSYEKL. The CDR3 length is 16 residues. CDR3 region: CASSQVPPGRADTQYF. The CDR3 bases are TGCGCCAGCAGCCAAGTGCCGCCGGGTCGCGCAGATACGCAGTATTTT.

V and J are TRBV5-1 and TRBJ2-3; D possibly corresponds to TRBD1 (6 bases). The CDR3 extends over 15 amino acids. Trimming stripped 4 bases from V and 0 bases from J, with 12 bases between. Germline CDR1 reads SGHRS; CDR2 reads YFSETQ. The CDR3 DNA is TGCGCCAGCAGCGAGGGACAATTAAGCACAGATACGCAGTATTTT. As protein: CASSEGQLSTDTQYF.